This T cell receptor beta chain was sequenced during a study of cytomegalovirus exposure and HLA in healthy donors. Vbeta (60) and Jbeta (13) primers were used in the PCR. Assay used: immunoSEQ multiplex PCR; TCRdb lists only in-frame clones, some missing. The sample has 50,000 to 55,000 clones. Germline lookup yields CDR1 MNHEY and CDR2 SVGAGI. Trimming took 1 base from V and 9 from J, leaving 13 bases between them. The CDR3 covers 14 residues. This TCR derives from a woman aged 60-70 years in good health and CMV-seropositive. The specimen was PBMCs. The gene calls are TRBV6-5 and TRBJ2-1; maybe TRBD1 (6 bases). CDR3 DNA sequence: TGTGCCAGCAGTTACTTTTCAGGGGTGAGTGAGCAGTTCTTC. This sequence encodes CASSYFSGVSEQFF.